This T cell receptor (beta chain) comes out of a study of blood T cell repertoires in COVID-19 (TCRdb year 2020). Some background on the complete study: The collaborator samples originated in the United States, Italy and Spain and spanned the acute and convalescent phases of COVID-19. Where available, HLA class I and class II types were taken from metadata supplied by the sample provider and were not determined by assay-based typing. The repertoires were released in a freely available public database intended as a resource for research on the immune response to SARS-CoV-2. The material from the prospective study consisted of cDNA or gDNA derived from T cells, B-cell-depleted T cells, or PBMCs. Samples came from the ongoing ImmuneRACE study (first 160 participants) plus 1,254 subjects from 6 global collaborators. Deeply sampled blood TCRbeta repertoires from subjects exposed to, actively infected with, or recovered from COVID-19 were included in the dataset. A de-identified subject ID, COVID-19 status, age in years and sex were almost always included in the sample metadata. Study-wide conclusions, independent of this receptor: Clinical and demographic metadata were provided uncurated, with the amount varying by source and participant.

Note on this clone: Its antigen is not yet known. Base qualities are missing; no much larger clone stands one base away.

The collaborating institutions used their own protocols to collect whole blood in K2EDTA tubes. Collaborator samples were shipped for TCRbeta analysis as frozen whole blood, isolated PBMCs, or DNA extracted from either sample type. TCRbeta CDR3 regions were amplified from genomic DNA using the immunoSEQ Assay, a bias-controlled multiplex PCR. The authors' analysis ran thus. The number of nucleated cells in each sample was estimated from the amplification of reference gene primers within the assay. To quantify the absolute abundance of each unique TCRbeta CDR3 rearrangement, sequence reads were collapsed and filtered. For each sample, productive Simpson clonality was calculated as the square root of Simpson's diversity index across productive rearrangements. This immuneACCESS table, as held by TCRdb, lists in-frame sequences with V and J called but not all clones. Of the missing ones, under half trace to an unresolved V gene in checked studies; the others have no known cause. V, J and clone size reflect that table, while D and trimming were determined from the DNA. The sample contains under 130,000 clones, approximately 72% of them found a single time. The leading ten clones occupy 19% of the sample.

The germline V gene gives CDR1 as MGHRA and CDR2 as YSYEKL. From cysteine to phenylalanine, the CDR3 is 15 amino acids long. The sequence is cut down to CDR3 DNA, 45 bases in frame from base 1. V is trimmed back by 0 bases and J by 10 bases, and the junction contains 5 bases that no gene match accounts for. The rearranged segments are TRBV4-1 and TRBJ2-1, and 11 bases in between align with TRBD2. The receptor's source is a woman in her seventies with acute or convalescent COVID-19. Sequencing was performed on peripheral blood. The CDR3 region: CASSQDQLAGEEQFF. The DNA is TGCGCCAGCAGCCAAGATCAACTAGCGGGGGAGGAGCAGTTCTTC.